A few counts support the clone carrying this T cell receptor (beta chain). No antigen is known for it. The V end lost 8 bases, the J end lost 5 bases, and 12 bases lay between the germline ends. Germline V CDR1 and CDR2: MNHEY, SVGEGT. CDR3 length: 13 amino acids. The data derive from a study of T cell repertoires in cytomegalovirus infection. Across the study: Public TCR beta signatures indicated both CMV infection and matching HLA type. Findings of the study overall: Carriers of CMV and the relevant HLA type were discriminated by public TCR beta frequency. CMV-specific HLA-C-restricted TCR beta clonotypes dominated the ex vivo response.

TCRdb passed the reads through MiXCR, listing each CDR3 protein once. The sample holds around 130,000 distinct CDR3 sequences, 20% to 30% seen once. This clonotype was sampled from a human donor in good health (CMV status not recorded). Some clones in this sample may be carry-over from other donors' samples. Source material: PBMCs, sequenced either directly or after in vitro stimulation (not recorded which). The V call is TRBV6-2 or TRBV6-3, the J call TRBJ2-2; D unresolved. DNA for the CDR3: TGTGCCAGCTGGGGATTCTCAACCGGGGAGCTGTTTTTT. Its translation is CASWGFSTGELFF.